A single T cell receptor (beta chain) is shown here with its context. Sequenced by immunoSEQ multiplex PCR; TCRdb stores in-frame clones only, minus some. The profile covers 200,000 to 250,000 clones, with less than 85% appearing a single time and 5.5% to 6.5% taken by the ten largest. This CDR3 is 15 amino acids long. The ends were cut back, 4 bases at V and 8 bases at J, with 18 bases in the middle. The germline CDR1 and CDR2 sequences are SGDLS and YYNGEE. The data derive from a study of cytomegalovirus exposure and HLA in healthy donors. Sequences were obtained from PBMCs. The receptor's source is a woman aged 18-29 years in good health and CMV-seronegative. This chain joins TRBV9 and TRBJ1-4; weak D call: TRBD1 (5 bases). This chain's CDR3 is CASSPSSGSGEKLFF. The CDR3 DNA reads TGTGCCAGCAGCCCCAGTTCGGGGTCAGGGGAAAAACTGTTTTTT.